These 25 T cell receptor beta chains came from one sample sequenced in a study of cytomegalovirus exposure and HLA in healthy donors. 13 Jbeta primers and 60 Vbeta primers were used for the PCR. TCRdb's table, derived via immunoSEQ multiplex PCR, lists solely in-frame clones and lacks some. Among fewer than 150,000 clones listed, 79% were seen once. The specimen was PBMCs. The source is a middle-aged man in good health and CMV-seropositive.

The rearrangement uses TRBV15 and TRBJ2-5; 9 positions agree with TRBD2. J gave up 9 bases and V 0 bases, and 17 bases lay outside the gene matches. Germline loops: CDR1 LNHNV, CDR2 YYDKDF (reference sequence). The CDR3 runs to 18 residues. The CDR3 DNA follows: TGTGCCACCAGCAGAGATGCGGGGACTAGCCGACCGCGGAGGGCCCAGTACTTC. Protein: CATSRDAGTSRPRRAQYF.

The chain joins TRBV29-1 to TRBJ1-5; D call uncertain. The CDR3 extends over 14 amino acids. Trimming shortened V by 7 bases and J by 3 bases, and 16 bases separated the two germline ends. CDR1 and CDR2 (germline): SQVTM, ANQGSEA. This CDR3 is CSARVPGDNQPQHF. The CDR3 DNA sequence: TGCAGCGCTCGAGTTCCCGGGGACAATCAGCCCCAGCATTTT.

A note on this clone: Other nucleotide sequences from this sample produce the same CDR3. The chain employs TRBV6-5 and TRBJ1-1, with a possible D match to TRBD1 (5 bases). The CDR3 totals 14 residues. V was cut by 0 bases and J by 1 base, with 6 bases left in between. The V gene's germline CDR1 is MNHEY and CDR2 SVGAGI. CDR3: CASSYSGGNTEAFF. The CDR3 coding sequence is TGTGCCAGCAGTTACTCGGGGGGGAACACTGAAGCTTTCTTT.

This clone was seen only once. The chain carries TRBV5-4 and TRBJ2-7, with TRBD2 as a possible D gene (7 bases). From germline, CDR1 is SGHNT and CDR2 YYREEE (reference sequence). CDR3 length: 16 residues. V lost 0 bases and J 3 bases, leaving 16 bases between the germline ends. The CDR3 loop is CASSLGGGRVGYEQYF. The DNA of the CDR3 is TGTGCCAGCAGCTTGGGGGGGGGCCGGGTGGGCTACGAGCAGTACTTC. The whole variable domain, filled in from reference TRBV5-4 and TRBJ2-7, reads ETGVTQSPTHLIKTRGQQVTLRCSSQSGHNTVSWYQQALGQGPQFIFQYYREEENGRGNFPPRFSGLQFPNYSSELNVNALELDDSALYLCASSLGGGRVGYEQYFGPGTRLTVT.

The V gene is TRBV28, the J gene TRBJ2-6; weak D call: TRBD2 (5 bases). The CDR3 runs to 18 residues. Germline CDR1 MDHEN, CDR2 SYDVKM. V shed 4 bases and J shed 2 bases, with 18 bases lying between them. The CDR3 coding sequence is TGTGCCAGCAGTTGGCCCTCCCGGGGTGTTCCTGGGGCCAACGTCCTGACTTTC. Translation gives CASSWPSRGVPGANVLTF. Variable domain in full (rest from reference TRBV28 and TRBJ2-6): DVKVTQSSRYLVKRTGEKVFLECVQDMDHENMFWYRQDPGLGLRLIYFSYDVKMKEKGDIPEGYSVSREKKERFSLILESASTNQTSMYLCASSWPSRGVPGANVLTFGAGSRLTVL.

The rearrangement links TRBV27 to TRBJ1-3; TRBD1 might be the D (6 bases). Germline V gene data show CDR1 as MNHEY and CDR2 as SMNVEV (reference sequence). V lost 6 bases, J lost 0 bases, and 15 bases lay in between. The CDR3 length is 16 residues. For the CDR3, the DNA is TGTGCCAGCAGCCCCTTAAGGGGGTTCTCTGGAAACACCATATATTTT. This encodes CASSPLRGFSGNTIYF.

The chain has TRBV5-4 and TRBJ2-3; 12 bases align to TRBD1. Germline V gene data show CDR1 as SGHNT and CDR2 as YYREEE (reference sequence). With 4 bases clipped from V and 5 bases from J, the junction kept 5 bases outside the gene matches. This CDR3 has 15 amino acids. CDR3 DNA sequence: TGTGCCAGCAGCCCTGGGACAGGGGGCATAGATACGCAGTATTTT. Translation: CASSPGTGGIDTQYF.

This chain joins TRBV7-9 and TRBJ1-2; 7 positions match TRBD1. Unmatched junction bases numbered 8, after V lost 5 bases and J lost 8 bases. The CDR3 sequence is 13 residues long. In germline, CDR1 is SEHNR, CDR2 FQNEAQ (reference sequence). CDR3 DNA sequence: TGTGCCAGCAGCCCCCGGGGACAGTACGGCTACACCTTC. The encoded protein is CASSPRGQYGYTF.

The CDR3 loop reads CASSQGSVGGYTF. The CDR3 DNA reads as TGTGCCAGCAGCCAAGGTTCGGTGGGCGGCTACACCTTC. The V and J genes are TRBV14 and TRBJ1-2; no definite D call. The CDR3 has 13 amino acids. The V end was cut by 1 base, the J end by 8 bases, with 11 bases between. Germline CDR1 and CDR2: SGHDN and FVKESK.

The V and J genes are TRBV29-1 and TRBJ1-2, with TRBD1 matching 7 bases. Germline V gene data show CDR1 as SQVTM and CDR2 as ANQGSEA. The trim removed 7 bases at V and 5 bases at J, leaving 13 bases unmatched. CDR3 length: 14 residues. Here the CDR3 reads CSARDSREKYGYTF. The CDR3 region has the DNA TGCAGCGCCCGGGACAGCCGAGAGAAATATGGCTACACCTTC.

This clone was found a few times. This chain uses TRBV27 with TRBJ1-1, with D unclear. Germline V gives CDR1 MNHEY, CDR2 SMNVEV (reference sequence). Trimming removed 3 bases from V and 0 bases from J, with 8 bases in between. The CDR3 runs 14 residues. The CDR3 DNA follows: TGTGCCAGCAGTTTTGGAGGAATGAACACTGAAGCTTTCTTT. The encoded protein is CASSFGGMNTEAFF.

The chain recombines TRBV2 with TRBJ1-1; 9 bases map to TRBD1. V lost 4 bases to trimming and J lost 5 bases; unmatched junction nucleotides: 5. Per germline, CDR1 SNHLY and CDR2 FYNNEI. The CDR3 contains 14 residues. The CDR3 region has the DNA TGTGCCAGCAGTGTGGGACAGGGCGGAACTGAAGCTTTCTTT. Translating gives CASSVGQGGTEAFF.

This clone was detected once. The chain joins TRBV6-1 to TRBJ1-5; no reliable D call. This CDR3 comprises 16 residues. Looked up from germline, CDR1 is MNHNS and CDR2 is SASEGT. V was shortened by 0 bases and J by 11 bases, with 20 bases between the two germline ends. The CDR3 here is CASSEALGGMARAQHF. The CDR3, as DNA: TGTGCCAGCAGTGAAGCGCTCGGAGGGATGGCAAGGGCCCAGCATTTT.

The chain uses TRBV7-9 and TRBJ2-7; 8 bases align to TRBD1. With V trimmed by 5 bases and J by 1 base, 7 bases remained unmatched. The length of the CDR3 is 15 residues. Germline V CDR1 and CDR2: SEHNR, FQNEAQ (reference sequence). The DNA of the CDR3 is TGTGCCAGCAGCACCTCGAGACAGGGGTCCTACGAGCAGTACTTC. Protein product: CASSTSRQGSYEQYF.

The rearrangement joins TRBV15 to TRBJ1-4; D is perhaps TRBD1 (6 bases). Germline lookup yields CDR1 LNHNV and CDR2 YYDKDF (reference sequence). The CDR3 is made up of 16 amino acids. V dropped 0 bases and J dropped 8 bases, with 16 bases sitting between them. The CDR3 DNA reads as TGTGCCACCAGCAGAGATCGGTGGACAGCGGGAGAAAAACTGTTTTTT. Amino acids: CATSRDRWTAGEKLFF.

This clone has just a few counts. V is TRBV27 and J is TRBJ2-3; TRBD1 aligns across 9 bases. CDR3 size: 15 residues. The trim removed 7 bases at V and 2 bases at J, leaving 7 bases unmatched. Germline V gene sequence: CDR1 MNHEY, CDR2 SMNVEV (reference sequence). CDR3 residues: CASNLDRGDTDTQYF. DNA of the CDR3: TGTGCCAGCAACCTAGACAGGGGGGACACAGATACGCAGTATTTT.

This chain joins TRBV9 and TRBJ1-2; 8 positions match TRBD1. Germline V gene data show CDR1 as SGDLS and CDR2 as YYNGEE. This CDR3 spans 13 amino acids. With 3 bases clipped from V and 5 bases from J, the junction kept 3 bases outside the gene matches. This CDR3 reads CASSEDRAYGYTF. The CDR3 nucleotides are TGTGCCAGCAGCGAGGACAGGGCGTATGGCTACACCTTC.

The chain couples TRBV28 to TRBJ1-5; a weak D match, TRBD1 (6 bases). This CDR3 contains 14 residues. V gave up 6 bases and J gave up 13 bases, with 22 bases separating them. In germline, CDR1 is MDHEN, CDR2 SYDVKM. The CDR3 loop reads CASRGTLYRLGQHF. In DNA form, the CDR3 reads TGTGCCAGCAGAGGGACACTTTACCGTCTCGGACAGCATTTT.

The chain is built from TRBV19 and TRBJ2-1; possibly TRBD2 for D (6 bases). Between the trimmed V and J ends, which lost 9 bases and 2 bases, there was a span of 14 bases. Germline V gives CDR1 LNHDA, CDR2 SQIVND (reference sequence). CDR3 length: 14 residues. In nucleotides, the CDR3 is TGTGCCAGCCGCCCCGGGAGTACCTACAATGAGCAGTTCTTC. Translating gives CASRPGSTYNEQFF.

This clone was detected a few times. The chain couples TRBV7-9 to TRBJ1-1; no firm D call. Germline values: CDR1 SEHNR, CDR2 FQNEAQ (reference sequence). CDR3 length: 13 residues. V was cut by 5 bases and J by 1 base, with 8 bases left in between. The CDR3 sequence: CASSPGGNTEAFF. The DNA for the CDR3 is TGTGCCAGCAGCCCGGGAGGGAACACTGAAGCTTTCTTT.

This CDR3 is CASSFPENTGELFF. In nucleotides, the CDR3 is TGCGCCAGCAGCTTCCCAGAGAACACCGGGGAGCTGTTTTTT. This chain uses TRBV5-1 with TRBJ2-2; D not certain. V shed 2 bases and J shed 1 base, with 6 bases lying between them. Germline values: CDR1 SGHRS, CDR2 YFSETQ. The CDR3 length is 14 residues.

This chain links TRBV9 with TRBJ2-3; TRBD2 agrees at 12 bases. The junction had 9 bases not matched to a gene; V was cut back by 3 bases and J by 4 bases. CDR3 length equals 17 residues. Germline CDR1 and CDR2: SGDLS and YYNGEE. CDR3 region: CASSGRLAGVLPDTQYF. The CDR3 DNA is TGTGCCAGCAGCGGACGACTAGCGGGAGTATTGCCAGATACGCAGTATTTT.

V usage is TRBV5-6 and J usage is TRBJ1-1; no clear D. CDR1 is SGHDT and CDR2 is YYEEEE in the germline V gene. The CDR3 runs to 15 residues. V was trimmed by 1 base and J by 4 bases, leaving 14 bases between them. The CDR3 protein is CASSLPTPRGTEAFF. CDR3 nucleotides: TGTGCCAGCAGCTTGCCAACCCCCCGGGGCACTGAAGCTTTCTTT.

This sequence joins TRBV6-5 and TRBJ1-6; 8 nucleotides line up with TRBD1. The V segment lost 5 bases and the J segment 10 bases; nucleotides outside the gene matches: 10. Germline values: CDR1 MNHEY, CDR2 SVGAGI. The CDR3 spans 15 residues. In DNA form, the CDR3 reads TGTGCCAGCAGTAGGACCCGGACAGGGATATCACCCCTCCACTTT. Translation gives CASSRTRTGISPLHF.

The rearrangement links TRBV30 to TRBJ1-2; D perhaps matches TRBD1 (6 bases). Per the germline V gene, CDR1 is GTSNPN and CDR2 is SVGIG (reference sequence). Trimming took off 1 base at V and 2 bases at J, with 11 bases between the two ends. This CDR3 contains 14 residues. The CDR3 DNA sequence: TGTGCCTGGAGTGGAGGGGGGGGCAACTATGGCTACACCTTC. This sequence encodes CAWSGGGGNYGYTF. Together with reference TRBV30 and TRBJ1-2, the CDR3 gives the full variable domain: SQTIHQWPATLVQPVGSPLSLECTVEGTSNPNLYWYRQAAGRGLQLLFYSVGIGQISSEVPQNLSASRPQDRQFILSSKKLLLSDSGFYLCAWSGGGGNYGYTFGSGTRLTVV.